The sequence of this T cell receptor beta chain was determined in a study of blood T cell repertoires in COVID-19. Across the study: Sources were T cells, B-cell-depleted T cells, or PBMCs; the material itself was cDNA or gDNA.

Original processing notes: Nucleated cell number was recorded as an estimate derived from reference gene primer amplification. Assay: immunoSEQ multiplex PCR; the TCRdb copy retains only in-frame clones and omits some. V and J calls plus clone size are reproduced from that table; the DNA served to infer D and trimming. This sample has 53,000 or so clones; 65% to 85% occur once, and the top ten carry around a sixth. The CDR3 spans 13 residues. The V end was cut by 1 base, the J end by 7 bases, with 5 bases between. Germline V gives CDR1 MGHRA, CDR2 YSYEKL. The sequenced material came from peripheral blood. The TCR was taken from a man aged 70 or older with active COVID-19. The J gene is TRBJ1-6, the V gene TRBV4-1; D is unclear. CDR3 sequence reads: CASSQVRNSPLHF. The CDR3 coding sequence is TGCGCCAGCAGCCAAGTGCGGAATTCACCCCTCCACTTT.